This TCR beta chain emerged from a study of radiation and T cells in renal cell carcinoma (dated by TCRdb to about 2020). Context from the whole study: A total of some 55 samples underwent TCR beta sequencing, made up of approximately 26 tumors and about 27 peripheral blood samples. The last blood draw occurred 4 weeks after radiation, at the same time as nephrectomy. In the 53 samples combined, 4,016,671 unique CDR3 nucleotide sequences were found, encoding 2 million to 3 million unique CDR3 amino acid sequences. Here is what the overall study found, with its caveats: With a single-armed trial design, the study had no way to address how radiation dose or scheduling affects the TCR repertoire. Because no pretreatment tumor biopsies were available, whether clonotypes were present in the tumor at baseline could not be determined. An increase in top tumor clonotypes in blood was observed from baseline to 2 weeks post-radiation, followed by contraction by 4 weeks, which was taken to suggest transient expansion of tumor-resident clones. Changes in the blood repertoire were not tracked past 4 weeks after treatment.

The immunoSEQ kit was used, according to the manufacturer's recommendations, to generate TCR beta libraries from genomic DNA. To prepare the libraries, a first multiplex PCR with proprietary primers was run, followed by a second PCR that added unique barcodes, and a bead cleanup was done after each round. A kit-provided positive control reaction and a negative control reaction were included in every sample batch. The final libraries were assessed on an Agilent 4200 TapeStation D1000 ScreenTape, pooled by volume, and quantified by qPCR. Sequencing ran on an Illumina NextSeq500 with a MidOutput 150-cycle cartridge, using 156 Read1 and 15 Index1 cycles with kit custom primers. The pooled library was loaded at 0.75 to 1 pM, and approximately 20% PhiX control was spiked in. The study's own analysis went as follows. Vendor-processed data were analyzed in R, with a clonotype defined as all T cells sharing the same CDR3 nucleotide sequence. In the clone abundance analyses, frequencies in each sample were normalized to that sample's 10,000 most abundant clones. Public T cell clones, averaging fewer than five per sample, were removed before analysis. Tumor-enriched clonotypes and baseline blood-enriched clonotypes were defined as those with an abundance difference of at least 32-fold between compartments. Clonotypes expanded or contracted between blood time points were identified with a beta-binomial differential abundance model. The Baroni-Urbani and Buser coefficient was used to measure tumor-blood repertoire similarity, and groups were compared with two-tailed Wilcoxon tests in R. TCRdb took this table from immuneACCESS and kept in-frame rearrangements with V and J called. Such tables lack part of the clones; where checked against another copy, unresolved V genes explain under half of the gap, and the rest is unexplained. The V and J calls and the clone size are those of that table, but D and trimming were determined from the DNA. The table for this sample lists about 170,000 clones; about 85% of them were counted only once. The ten top clones hold over 9% of the sample.

This sample's time point label indicates: blood 4 weeks post-SBRT, at nephrectomy. This specimen's treatment or condition label, per the study, means: 15 Gy SBRT to primary tumor, nephrectomy 4 weeks later. Samples came from a clinical trial, in which primary renal cell carcinomas received 15 Gy stereotactic body radiation therapy followed by nephrectomy 4 weeks later. To track tumor-enriched clonotypes, serial peripheral blood was sampled from radiation-treated patients at baseline and at 2 weeks and 4 weeks after SBRT. Every patient had renal cell carcinoma of clear cell pathology. Genomic DNA for TCR sequencing was prepared using the QIAamp DNA Blood Mini Kit (Qiagen). Samples were included in the analyses only if all quality control checks were passed. Its CDR3 holds 13 amino acids, cysteine through phenylalanine. This entry keeps only the CDR3 DNA: 39 bases, framed from base 1. Per the germline V gene, MNHEY is the CDR1 and SVGAGI is the CDR2. V lost 8 bases and J lost 0 bases; the stretch between them is 10 bases long.

Concerning this clone: The target of this receptor is not known. Qualities for individual bases were not recorded, and no much larger clone is one base off.

The source is a woman in her fifties or sixties with renal cell carcinoma. Sequenced here: blood, sampled from a patient whose treatment included radiotherapy and nephrectomy. The rearrangement joined TRBV6-5 to TRBJ1-1; TRBD1 is possibly the D segment (5 matching bases). The DNA sequence is given as TGTGCCAGCCAAGGGACGGTGAACACTGAAGCTTTCTTT. It is translated as CASQGTVNTEAFF.